This record looks at one TCR beta chain sequence and its context. Its antigen is not yet known. Within one base of it there is no much larger clone, and no base qualities were kept. The germline V gene supplies CDR1 SGHTA and CDR2 FQGTGA. From cysteine to phenylalanine, the CDR3 is 13 amino acids long. Only CDR3 DNA is held: 39 bases, read in frame from base 1. Trimming takes 2 bases from V and 2 bases from J, and the germline ends sit 6 bases apart. Sample treatment or condition, as interpreted from the label and publication: oral pan-JAK inhibitor, 5-10 mg twice daily. Lesional scalp punch biopsies and peripheral blood were obtained from alopecia areata patients. PBMCs were separated by density centrifugation and stained for CD3, CD4 and CD8, after which CD4+ and CD8+ T cells were sorted on a FACSAria. The library relied on the immunoSEQ multiplex PCR assay. RNA was extracted from all samples and reverse transcribed into cDNA as template for TCR sequencing. SuperScript III was used to make first-strand cDNA, primed with a 2:1 mix of oligo-dT and random hexamers. A synthetic immune receptor repertoire was used to assess amplification bias, and residual bias was removed computationally. Under the source paper's analysis protocol: After raw reads were preprocessed to remove errors, the CDR3 was defined following IMGT conventions as running from the conserved cysteine to phenylalanine. Clonality was computed by normalizing Shannon entropy by log2 of the number of productive unique TCRs and subtracting the result from 1. Scalp TCRbeta sequences were cross-referenced with sorted blood CD4 and CD8 repertoires so that the CD4 or CD8 identity of scalp clones could be inferred. What TCRdb holds here is the immuneACCESS table cut down to in-frame rearrangements. Part of the clones is not present; checked against another copy, under half of the missing clones reflect an unresolved V gene, and the others are unexplained. The V and J calls and clone size come from that table; D and trimming were worked out from the DNA. Recorded for this sample are roughly 210,000 clones; 40% to 55% of them occurred a single time. The top ten hold 2.6% of the sample.

The sample originates from a study of CD8+ T cells in alopecia areata (dated by TCRdb to between 2017 and 2018). For context, the study as a whole: The treated patients, all with moderate-to-severe alopecia areata, were enrolled in an open-label pilot trial of oral tofacitinib given at 5 to 10 mg twice daily. Biopsies were taken from tofacitinib-treated patients at baseline and again at 4 and 24 weeks into treatment, and several of those patients also had a later scalp biopsy. TCRbeta CDR3 regions were amplified by immunoSEQ multiplex PCR with 35 Vbeta forward and 13 Jbeta reverse primers. Patients stayed on tofacitinib for 6 to 18 months and then had 6 months of follow-up off drug so that delayed response and recurrence could be assessed. The RNA source kit depended on sample type: the PAXgene miRNA kit for fixed scalp, the miRNeasy kit for PBMCs, and the RNeasy kit for mouse skin. Scalp clonality was compared across normal scalp (n=4), patchy alopecia areata scalp (n=8), and alopecia totalis/universalis scalp (n=8). Scalp tissue and sorted CD4+ and CD8+ peripheral blood T cells from patchy and totalis/universalis alopecia areata patients and from healthy controls were covered by human TCRbeta sequencing. High-throughput TCRbeta sequencing was used to examine T cell clonal expansion in alopecia areata in both the C3H/HeJ mouse model and human patients. In treated patients, disease severity was measured using the SALT score, which gives the percentage of scalp surface area affected. Overall study outcomes, separate from this receptor: Because the treated cohort was small and included a single nonresponder, larger studies are needed to assess links between baseline CD8+ expansion and response. Shared TCR sequences between patients were less evident than in mice, which may be partly attributable to HLA diversity in the patient population. Many expanded lesional clones were found to persist in scalp and blood during tofacitinib treatment, and relapse after treatment cessation may be partly explained by this persistence. Unlike mouse skin, where gammadelta T cells dominate, normal human skin contains resident alphabeta T cells that get sequenced too, which complicates analysis of the scalp TCR repertoire. Scalp clonality and the number of expanded CD8+ clones among the top 100 scalp clones were significantly decreased by tofacitinib. Higher clonality and more expanded CD8+ clones were observed in lesional scalp than in normal scalp, particularly in alopecia totalis/universalis, a finding suggestive of antigenic drive.

The sample here was CD4+ T cells sorted from blood, taken around week 36, from a patient treated with tofacitinib. This receptor chain uses TRBV7-3 and TRBJ1-2; no confident D gene assignment can be made. The receptor was isolated from a human donor with alopecia areata. The CDR3 in this case is CASSLEGNYGYTF. In nucleotides, the sequence is TGTGCCAGCAGCTTAGAGGGCAACTATGGCTACACCTTC.